Listed below are T cell receptor beta chains from one sample, sequenced in a study of CD8 T cells in ankylosing spondylitis. TCRdb re-derived calls from the 5' RACE reads in MiXCR, one entry per CDR3 protein. Seen here are around 480,000 distinct CDR3 sequences, approximately 17% observed once, and the top ten hold 0.85% to 1.3%. The sample consisted of blood, either unsorted or a sorted T cell fraction (not recorded which). Receptor source: a male donor with ankylosing spondylitis. Both conserved end residues are part of each CDR3. D genes are given only for firm matches. Size is stated for part of the rows, as once, few or many counts, or as a class when the clone is expanded.

CDR3nt | CDR3aa | v_gene | d_gene | abundance | j_gene
TGTGCCAGCAGTTACTCGGGTTCCACTGAAGCTTTCTTT | CASSYSGSTEAFF | TRBV6-2/TRBV6-3 | NA | many | TRBJ1-1
TGTGCCAGCAGCCAGGGTGGACTAGCGGGAGTAAATGAGCAGTTCTTC | CASSQGGLAGVNEQFF | TRBV4-2 | TRBD2 | few | TRBJ2-1
TGTGCCAGCGGGAAGGGGGGGAATCAGCCCCAGCATTTT | CASGKGGNQPQHF | TRBV6-1 | NA | few | TRBJ1-5
TGTGCCAGCAGCCTCCTGGACAGGTCGGGCAATGAGCAGTTCTTC | CASSLLDRSGNEQFF | TRBV5-6 | TRBD1 | NA | TRBJ2-1
TGTGCTAGTGGTTCTGGGACTACCTACGGTGAGCAGTTCTTC | CASGSGTTYGEQFF | TRBV12-5 | TRBD2 | NA | TRBJ2-1
TGCGCCAGCAGCAGAACGACAGGGATTGGGGCTTTCTTT | CASSRTTGIGAFF | TRBV5-1 | TRBD1 | few | TRBJ1-1
TGTGCCACCAGCAGAGAGCGGGAGGGCTACGAGCAGTACTTC | CATSREREGYEQYF | TRBV15 | TRBD2 | few | TRBJ2-7
TGCGCCAGCAGCCCCTCCCAGGGGGGGATTAATGAAAAACTGTTTTTT | CASSPSQGGINEKLFF | TRBV5-1 | TRBD1 | NA | TRBJ1-4
TGCGCCAGCAGCTTGGTAGCGGGGGGCGTCCAGCGCACAGATACGCAGTATTTT | CASSLVAGGVQRTDTQYF | TRBV5-1 | TRBD2 | few | TRBJ2-3
TGCAGTGCCCGCCCTTGGACTAGCGGCACAGATACGCAGTATTTT | CSARPWTSGTDTQYF | TRBV20-1 | TRBD2 | NA | TRBJ2-3
TGTGCCACCAGTGCCCCGAAACTAGCGGGAGGTTACGAGCAGTACTTC | CATSAPKLAGGYEQYF | TRBV24-1 | TRBD2 | few | TRBJ2-7
TGTGCCATCAGGACCCGGGAAGAGGGCACTGAAGCTTTCTTT | CAIRTREEGTEAFF | TRBV10-3 | NA | NA | TRBJ1-1
TGTGCCAGCAGCCAAGTGAGGTCGGAGCAAGAGACCCAGTACTTC | CASSQVRSEQETQYF | TRBV3-1 | NA | few | TRBJ2-5
TGCGCCAGCAGCTCAGGCGGGGGCCCTTCCGGGGAGTTCTTC | CASSSGGGPSGEFF | TRBV5-1 | NA | NA | TRBJ2-1
TGCAGTGCCAGCAGGGGTGAGGGTTTGAACATTCAGTACTTC | CSASRGEGLNIQYF | TRBV20-1 | NA | few | TRBJ2-4
TGTGCCAGCAGCTCATCGTGGGTCTACAATGAGCAGTTCTTC | CASSSSWVYNEQFF | TRBV7-8 | NA | few | TRBJ2-1
TGTGCCAGCAGTTTGTTTACCGGGGAGCTGTTTTTT | CASSLFTGELFF | TRBV12-3/TRBV12-4 | NA | many | TRBJ2-2
TGTGCCAGCAGCCTCTCAGCAAATTCACCCCTCCACTTT | CASSLSANSPLHF | TRBV11-2 | NA | NA | TRBJ1-6
TGTGCCAGCAGCTTCGGGACTAGCGGGAGTAGAGCCAAAAACATTCAGTACTTC | CASSFGTSGSRAKNIQYF | TRBV11-1 | TRBD2 | many | TRBJ2-4
TGCGCCAGCAGCGAATCTAGCGGGGGAGTCACAGATACGCAGTATTTT | CASSESSGGVTDTQYF | TRBV5-1 | TRBD2 | NA | TRBJ2-3
TGCGCCAGCACGAGGTCCGGGACAAACAATGAGCAGTTCTTC | CASTRSGTNNEQFF | TRBV5-1 | NA | NA | TRBJ2-1
TGTGCCAGCAGCCCATCCTTACAGGGGCCCCAGCATTTT | CASSPSLQGPQHF | TRBV14 | NA | few | TRBJ1-5
TGCGCCAGCAGCTTGGGTCAGACCCTTTCCTACAATGAGCAGTTCTTC | CASSLGQTLSYNEQFF | TRBV5-1 | NA | NA | TRBJ2-1
TGTGCCAGCAGCCCCGGGTGGGCACCCAATGAGCAGTTCTTC | CASSPGWAPNEQFF | TRBV7-2 | NA | few | TRBJ2-1
TGTGCCAGCAGCTTACATAGACAGGGAGAGACCCAGTACTTC | CASSLHRQGETQYF | TRBV11-1 | TRBD1 | few | TRBJ2-5
TGCAGTGCTAGGGAACGGACGGCTGGAAACACCATATATTTT | CSARERTAGNTIYF | TRBV20-1 | NA | few | TRBJ1-3
TGCAGTGCTAGGGGACAGACGAACACTGAAGCTTTCTTT | CSARGQTNTEAFF | TRBV20-1 | TRBD1 | NA | TRBJ1-1
TGTGCCAGCAGTGTCCTCGGTCCCGAGCAGTACTTC | CASSVLGPEQYF | TRBV2 | NA | few | TRBJ2-7
TGTGCCAGCAGTGCCCCGGGGAGGAGAAGAAATACGCAGTATTTT | CASSAPGRRRNTQYF | TRBV12-3/TRBV12-4 | NA | many | TRBJ2-3
TGTGCCAGCAGGCCCCCGGTTGGGAGCGGGAGTTACAATGAGCAGTTCTTC | CASRPPVGSGSYNEQFF | TRBV7-2 | TRBD2 | few | TRBJ2-1
TGTGCCAGCAGGCAGGCTAACAATGAGCAGTTCTTC | CASRQANNEQFF | TRBV28 | NA | few | TRBJ2-1
TGCAGCGTCCTGCAATCAGGGACCCAGTACTTC | CSVLQSGTQYF | TRBV29-1 | NA | NA | TRBJ2-5
TGTGCCAGCAGTCCTCGCTCGGACAGTAGAGAGACCCAGTACTTC | CASSPRSDSRETQYF | TRBV6-1 | NA | NA | TRBJ2-5
TGTGCCAGCAGCCTAGCGGGGGGGCCTGTCGGGGAGCTGTTTTTT | CASSLAGGPVGELFF | TRBV12-3/TRBV12-4 | TRBD2 | few | TRBJ2-2
TGTGCCAGCAGCCCCGGGGGGACAGGGAACGACTATGGCTACACCTTC | CASSPGGTGNDYGYTF | TRBV7-3 | TRBD1 | few | TRBJ1-2
TGTGCCAGCAGCCCAGGACAGGGCGGGTGGAACACTGAAGCTTTCTTT | CASSPGQGGWNTEAFF | TRBV4-2 | TRBD1 | few | TRBJ1-1
TGTGCCAGCAGTTTAGTCGGGGGGACCCAGTACTTC | CASSLVGGTQYF | TRBV12-3/TRBV12-4 | NA | NA | TRBJ2-5
TGTGCCAGCAGTTACCCGGGCGGGTTCGCTGAAGCTTTCTTT | CASSYPGGFAEAFF | TRBV6-2/TRBV6-3 | NA | NA | TRBJ1-1
TGTGCCAGCAGCTTAGTAATGCGTGTTACAGATACGCAGTATTTT | CASSLVMRVTDTQYF | TRBV7-9 | NA | NA | TRBJ2-3
TGTGCCAGCTCACAACAACCAGGGGGCACTGAAGCTTTCTTT | CASSQQPGGTEAFF | TRBV18 | TRBD1 | few | TRBJ1-1
TGTGCCAGCACCTATGGTCATCGAACAGATACGCAGTATTTT | CASTYGHRTDTQYF | TRBV5-5 | NA | few | TRBJ2-3
TGCGCCAGCAGCTACCAGGTCGGGGAGCTGTTTTTT | CASSYQVGELFF | TRBV5-1 | NA | many | TRBJ2-2
TGTGCCAGCAGTTTTGGGCAGGGGATAGGGGAGCAGTACTTC | CASSFGQGIGEQYF | TRBV27 | NA | few | TRBJ2-7
TGCGCCAGCAGCCGCGATAGCGGGAGAGACACCGGGGAGCTGTTTTTT | CASSRDSGRDTGELFF | TRBV5-1 | TRBD2 | NA | TRBJ2-2
TGTGCCAGCAGTCATAAAGGGACAGGGGGCTTCGGGGAGCTGTTTTTT | CASSHKGTGGFGELFF | TRBV12-3/TRBV12-4 | TRBD1 | NA | TRBJ2-2